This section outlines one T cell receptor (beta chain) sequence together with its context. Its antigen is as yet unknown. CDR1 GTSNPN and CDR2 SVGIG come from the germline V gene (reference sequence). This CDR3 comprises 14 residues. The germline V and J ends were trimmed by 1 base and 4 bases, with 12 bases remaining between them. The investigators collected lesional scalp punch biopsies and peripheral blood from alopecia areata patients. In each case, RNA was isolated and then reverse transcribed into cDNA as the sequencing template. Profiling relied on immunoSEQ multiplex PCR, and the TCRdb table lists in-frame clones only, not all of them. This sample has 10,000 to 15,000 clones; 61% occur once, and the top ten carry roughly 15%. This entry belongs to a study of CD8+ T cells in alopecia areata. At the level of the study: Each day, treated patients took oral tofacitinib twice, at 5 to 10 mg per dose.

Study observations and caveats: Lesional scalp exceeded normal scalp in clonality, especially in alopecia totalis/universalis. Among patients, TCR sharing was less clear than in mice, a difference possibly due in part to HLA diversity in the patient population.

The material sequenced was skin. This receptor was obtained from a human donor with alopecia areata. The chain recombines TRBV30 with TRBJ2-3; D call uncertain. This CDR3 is CAWSASVDPDTQYF. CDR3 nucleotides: TGTGCCTGGAGTGCCAGCGTTGACCCAGATACGCAGTATTTT.